The sequence of this TCR beta chain was determined in a study of response to subunit inactivated influenza vaccine. The V gene's germline CDR1 is SEHNR and CDR2 FQNEAQ (reference sequence). The CDR3 runs 17 residues. Trimming took 3 bases from V and 3 from J; bases not matched to a gene: 8. On this clonotype: What it binds is not known.

Each CDR3 protein gets one entry after TCRdb re-called the RT-PCR reads with MiXCR. The data show about 500,000 distinct CDR3 sequences, with more than 15% seen just once and roughly 3.1% held by the top ten. Notes on the study in general: Authors suggested few new T cells are recruited by each seasonal influenza vaccination.

The sequence derives from a man aged 50 to 69 who received an inactivated influenza vaccine. The rearrangement links TRBV7-9 to TRBJ2-2, with 9 bases lining up with TRBD2. Sample: CD4+ T cells sorted from PBMCs, taken approximately 25 months after vaccination. Here the CDR3 reads CASSFSGGPTYTGELFF. The CDR3 nucleotides read TGTGCCAGCAGCTTCAGCGGGGGGCCGACTTACACCGGGGAGCTGTTTTTT.